Here is one TCR beta chain with its context. Its antigen is currently unknown. This record comes from a study of cytomegalovirus exposure and HLA in healthy donors. Study results and caveats: Being indistinguishable, some V segments were excluded, TRBV6-2 and TRBV6-3 among them. Reports credit the classifier with highly specific, highly sensitive diagnosis of cytomegalovirus status. A later analysis, which compared TCR beta chains of equal frequency, found the HLA-associated ones more clonally expanded.

13 Jbeta primers and 60 Vbeta primers were used for the PCR. Method: immunoSEQ multiplex PCR; TCRdb's copy keeps in-frame clones and lacks some. The sample holds over 150,000 clones, approximately 84% seen once. Per the germline V gene, CDR1 is MGHRA and CDR2 is YSYEKL. Germline trimming cut 4 bases from V and 6 bases from J; bases unmatched to any gene: 12. This CDR3 has 18 amino acids. This chain links TRBV4-1 with TRBJ1-4; TRBD1 matches 12 bases. Source material: PBMCs. The clonotype originates from a girl aged 5 to 17 in good health and CMV-seropositive. DNA of the CDR3: TGCGCCAGCAGCCGCTGGGACAGGGGGCAGGTGTGGGATGAAAAACTGTTTTTT. Translated: CASSRWDRGQVWDEKLFF.